These 5 T cell receptor beta chains share one sample of origin, sequenced in a study of blood T cell repertoires in COVID-19. Clones were read by immunoSEQ multiplex PCR, and TCRdb kept only the in-frame ones, dropping some. This sample has 300,000 to 400,000 clones; approximately 82% occur once, and the top ten carry approximately 3.1%. Sequencing was performed on peripheral blood. These receptors were taken from a man aged 25 to 40 with active or convalescent COVID-19.

This clone was counted once. This specimen includes other DNA sequences encoding the same CDR3. The chain is built from TRBV18 and TRBJ1-2; D remains ambiguous. CDR1 and CDR2 from the germline V gene are KGHSH and LQKENI. This CDR3 region has 15 residues. V was pared by 3 bases and J by 0 bases, with 11 bases between. CDR3 sequence reads: CASSPSGGTNYGYTF. The CDR3 DNA sequence: TGTGCCAGCTCACCTTCGGGAGGGACTAACTATGGCTACACCTTC.

This chain joins TRBV30 and TRBJ2-3; 7 positions match TRBD1. The CDR3 spans 13 residues. Germline loops: CDR1 GTSNPN, CDR2 SVGIG (reference sequence). V shed 1 base and J 3 bases; nucleotides not matched to a gene: 1. The CDR3 nucleotides are TGTGCCTGGAGTGGACAGGGTACAGATACGCAGTATTTT. This translates into CAWSGQGTDTQYF.

The chain recombines TRBV3-1 (or the pseudogene TRBV3-2) with TRBJ2-7; D remains unclear. V lost 1 base, J lost 1 base, and 8 bases lay in between. The CDR3 sequence is 14 residues long. Germline lookup yields CDR1 LGHDT and CDR2 YNNKEL (reference sequence). CDR3 DNA sequence: TGTGCCAGCAGCCAAGTGGCAGGTTCCTACGAGCAGTACTTC. It encodes CASSQVAGSYEQYF.

The rearrangement links TRBV29-1 to TRBJ2-3; D is possibly TRBD2 (6 bases). V lost 7 bases, J lost 5 bases, and 13 bases lay in between. Per germline, CDR1 SQVTM and CDR2 ANQGSEA. The CDR3 totals 12 residues. DNA of the CDR3: TGCAGCGGCGGGACTCAGGGAGATACGCAGTATTTT. This sequence encodes CSGGTQGDTQYF.

V gene TRBV9 combines with J gene TRBJ1-2; 12 nucleotides line up with TRBD1. Looked up from germline, CDR1 is SGDLS and CDR2 is YYNGEE. With V trimmed by 4 bases and J by 7 bases, 8 bases remained unmatched. CDR3 length equals 15 residues. CDR3 protein: CASSPHRDRGLGYTF. As DNA, the CDR3 is TGTGCCAGCAGCCCTCACCGGGACAGGGGGCTTGGCTACACCTTC.